Sequencing of this T cell receptor beta chain was carried out in a study of T cells after yellow fever vaccination. This CDR3 contains 13 residues. CDR1 and CDR2 (germline): SGHAT, FQDESV (reference sequence). Deletions cut 9 bases from V and 0 bases from J, with 9 bases between. Each CDR3 protein is one row after TCRdb ran MiXCR on the 5' RACE reads. The sample consists of roughly 350,000 distinct CDR3 sequences, approximately 4% of them appearing once. The chain uses TRBV11-1 and TRBJ2-4; no clear D. This clonotype was sampled from a young man who received the YFV17D yellow fever vaccine. The sequencing here drew on PBMCs, taken 5 days after the yellow fever booster vaccination. The DNA of the CDR3 is TGTGCCAGTTCGACCGGAGCCAAAAACATTCAGTACTTC. It is translated as CASSTGAKNIQYF.